Below are 32 T cell receptor beta chains sequenced from a single sample in a study of T cell repertoires in cytomegalovirus infection. TCRdb analysed the reads with MiXCR anew, one entry per CDR3 protein. The sample holds around 310,000 distinct CDR3 sequences; 15% to 20% are singletons and the top ten take more than 10%. Sequencing was carried out using PBMCs. The receptors shown here come from a human donor in good health (CMV status not recorded). Some clones in this sample may be carry-over from other donors' samples.

This clonotype turned up a few times. The chain uses TRBV12-3 or TRBV12-4 and TRBJ1-2; the match to TRBD1 covers 7 bases. The CDR3 runs to 16 residues. V shed 5 bases and J 4 bases; nucleotides not matched to a gene: 13. The CDR3 DNA is TGTGCCAGCAGTCCCCGACAGGGCCTCCTAGGCTATGGCTACACCTTC. Its translation: CASSPRQGLLGYGYTF.

This clonotype was found many times. The rearrangement joins TRBV12-3 or TRBV12-4 to TRBJ2-7; D gene unclear. V dropped 2 bases and J dropped 2 bases, with 10 bases sitting between them. The CDR3 has 14 residues. The chain's CDR3 is CASSLWSETYEQYF. In nucleotides, the CDR3 is TGTGCCAGCAGTTTATGGAGCGAGACCTACGAGCAGTACTTC.

A few counts support this clonotype. The chain links TRBV5-6 to TRBJ2-7, with D possibly being TRBD2 (6 bases). Germline loops: CDR1 SGHDT, CDR2 YYEEEE. This CDR3 spans 15 amino acids. Trimming cost V 3 bases and J 0 bases, with 13 bases left between them. The CDR3 loop is CASSSGRGFSYEQYF. CDR3 sequence (DNA): TGTGCCAGCAGCTCGGGACGGGGGTTCTCCTACGAGCAGTACTTC.

V usage is TRBV20-1 and J usage is TRBJ1-6, with 8 bases lining up with TRBD1. Losses at the gene ends were 1 base for V and 8 bases for J; bases not matched to a gene: 7. The germline V gene has CDR1 DFQATT and CDR2 SNEGSKA (reference sequence). The CDR3 runs 15 residues. CDR3: CSARVLETGDSPLHF. CDR3 coding DNA: TGCAGTGCTAGAGTCCTAGAGACAGGGGATTCACCCCTCCACTTT.

This clonotype was picked up many times. The V gene is TRBV7-2, the J gene TRBJ2-7; no definite D call. With 1 base removed from V and 1 base from J, the gap between germline ends came to 5 bases. CDR1 and CDR2 (germline): SGHTA, FQGNSA. The CDR3 covers 13 residues. The CDR3 here is CASSLGRSYEQYF. For the CDR3, the DNA is TGTGCCAGCAGCTTAGGCCGGTCCTACGAGCAGTACTTC. The whole variable domain, remainder taken from reference TRBV7-2 and TRBJ2-7, is GAGVSQSPSNKVTEKGKDVELRCDPISGHTALYWYRQSLGQGLEFLIYFQGNSAPDKSGLPSDRFSAERTGGSVSTLTIQRTQQEDSAVYLCASSLGRSYEQYFGPGTRLTVT.

This clonotype was seen many times. Written as DNA, the CDR3 is TGTGCCAGCAGCTCCAGACAGGGTGGTGAGCAGTACTTC. Encoded protein: CASSSRQGGEQYF. The chain employs TRBV7-2 and TRBJ2-7; 7 bases match TRBD1. In germline, CDR1 is SGHTA, CDR2 FQGNSA. The CDR3 covers 13 residues. V was clipped by 4 bases and J by 7 bases; unmatched bases: 7.

This rearrangement joins TRBV28 to TRBJ2-7; D call uncertain. The CDR3 runs to 14 residues. V lost 4 bases and J 5 bases, leaving 15 bases between the germline ends. In germline, CDR1 is MDHEN, CDR2 SYDVKM. The CDR3 loop reads CASSSPVFENEQYF. In DNA form, the CDR3 reads TGTGCCAGCAGTTCCCCCGTATTTGAGAACGAGCAGTACTTC.

The chain joins TRBV2 to TRBJ2-2; TRBD1 aligns across 10 bases. After removal of 3 bases from V and 4 bases from J, the junction contained 2 bases not matched to a gene. CDR1 is SNHLY, CDR2 FYNNEI, per germline. This CDR3 region has 15 residues. The CDR3 DNA sequence: TGTGCCAGCAGTGAGCGGACAGGGGGCACCGGGGAGCTGTTTTTT. Protein sequence: CASSERTGGTGELFF.

The chain employs TRBV20-1 and TRBJ2-5; D is perhaps TRBD1 (5 bases). Germline CDR1 DFQATT, CDR2 SNEGSKA (reference sequence). The V gene lost 0 bases and the J gene lost 5 bases, with 13 bases spanning the gap. The CDR3 consists of 14 residues. CDR3 protein: CSARDQRGLETQYF. CDR3 bases: TGCAGTGCTAGAGATCAAAGGGGCTTGGAGACCCAGTACTTC.

The chain recombines TRBV15 with TRBJ1-2; TRBD1 might be the D (6 bases). V gave up 0 bases and J gave up 6 bases, with 14 bases separating them. Germline V CDR1 and CDR2: LNHNV, YYDKDF (reference sequence). The CDR3 is made up of 15 amino acids. CDR3 sequence (DNA): TGTGCCACCAGCAGAGATCCCACGGGGGCCAATGGCTACACCTTC. Translation gives CATSRDPTGANGYTF.

This clonotype was seen a few times. CDR3 sequence: CASSLGPLQSPQETQYF. The DNA for the CDR3 is TGTGCCAGCAGTTTAGGTCCGCTGCAATCCCCCCAAGAGACCCAGTACTTC. The V call is TRBV12-3 or TRBV12-4, the J call TRBJ2-5; D gene ambiguous. Trimming stripped 1 base from V and 1 base from J, with 16 bases between. The CDR3 extends over 17 amino acids.

The gene calls are TRBV6-5 and TRBJ2-2, with D unclear. CDR3 length: 16 residues. Germline assignment: CDR1 MNHEY and CDR2 SVGAGI. V was clipped by 2 bases and J by 1 base, with 11 bases between them. The CDR3 here is CASSYVDTVNTGELFF. The CDR3 DNA sequence: TGTGCCAGCAGTTACGTAGATACTGTGAACACCGGGGAGCTGTTTTTT.

This clonotype was seen only a few times. This chain joins TRBV14 and TRBJ1-3; 7 bases match TRBD1. V lost 0 bases to trimming and J lost 0 bases; unmatched junction nucleotides: 8. Germline V CDR1 and CDR2: SGHDN, FVKESK. This CDR3 is 18 amino acids long. The CDR3 nucleotides are TGTGCCAGCAGCCAAGATTGGTACAGGGGAGCCTCTGGAAACACCATATATTTT. Protein product: CASSQDWYRGASGNTIYF. Filled out from reference TRBV14 and TRBJ1-3, the complete variable domain reads EAGVTQFPSHSVIEKGQTVTLRCDPISGHDNLYWYRRVMGKEIKFLLHFVKESKQDESGMPNNRFLAERTGGTYSTLKVQPAELEDSGVYFCASSQDWYRGASGNTIYFGEGSWLTVV.

This clonotype turned up a few times. The rearrangement uses TRBV6-2 or TRBV6-3 and TRBJ2-5; D may correspond to TRBD1 or TRBD2 (6 bases each). The CDR3 loop spans 15 amino acids. Germline assignment: CDR1 MNHEY and CDR2 SVGEGT. V was pared by 6 bases and J by 5 bases, with 19 bases between. The CDR3 reads CASRDTGGHSETQYF. The CDR3 DNA reads TGTGCCAGCAGAGACACCGGGGGCCATTCGGAGACCCAGTACTTC.

This clonotype has more than one count but fewer than ten. The chain links TRBV6-2 or TRBV6-3 to TRBJ2-6, with 8 bases that match TRBD1. J lost 3 bases, V lost 4 bases, and 2 bases had no gene match. This CDR3 region has 15 residues. In germline, CDR1 is MNHEY, CDR2 SVGEGT. The CDR3 DNA reads TGTGCCAGCAGTTCAGGGGGCGATGGGGCCAACGTCCTGACTTTC. Translation gives CASSSGGDGANVLTF.

The CDR3 loop is CASSNTGLRGEQFF. The CDR3 nucleotides are TGTGCCAGCAGCAACACGGGACTCCGCGGGGAGCAGTTCTTC. This rearrangement joins TRBV5-4 to TRBJ2-1; D possibly corresponds to TRBD2 (6 bases). Germline V gene sequence: CDR1 SGHNT, CDR2 YYREEE (reference sequence). CDR3 size: 14 residues. Deletions cut 4 bases from V and 10 bases from J, with 18 bases between. Variable domain in full (rest from reference TRBV5-4 and TRBJ2-1): ETGVTQSPTHLIKTRGQQVTLRCSSQSGHNTVSWYQQALGQGPQFIFQYYREEENGRGNFPPRFSGLQFPNYSSELNVNALELDDSALYLCASSNTGLRGEQFFGPGTRLTVL.

Only a few counts were recorded for this clonotype. The rearrangement uses TRBV27 and TRBJ2-3; possibly TRBD1 for D (5 bases). Trimming removed 6 bases at V and 0 bases at J, with 13 bases between. Germline CDR1 reads MNHEY; CDR2 reads SMNVEV (reference sequence). The CDR3 runs to 15 residues. DNA of the CDR3: TGTGCCAGCAGCCAGACAGCTCCTAGCACAGATACGCAGTATTTT. Amino acid sequence: CASSQTAPSTDTQYF.

This chain connects TRBV20-1 to TRBJ1-5; D uncertain. V was cut by 0 bases and J by 7 bases, with 16 bases left in between. The CDR3 runs 15 residues. Germline CDR1 and CDR2: DFQATT and SNEGSKA (reference sequence). The CDR3, as DNA: TGCAGTGCTAGAGACGAGCAGGCCCTCGAGCAGCCCCAGCATTTT. This gives the protein CSARDEQALEQPQHF.

This chain uses TRBV19 with TRBJ2-2, with D perhaps matching TRBD1 or TRBD2 (5 bases each). The CDR3 spans 13 residues. Germline V gene sequence: CDR1 LNHDA, CDR2 SQIVND (reference sequence). V was trimmed by 3 bases and J by 6 bases, leaving 8 bases between them. The CDR3 DNA reads TGTGCCAGTAGTATCGTGGGACCCGGGGAGCTGTTTTTT. Its protein product is CASSIVGPGELFF.

Many counts were recorded for this clonotype. The chain joins TRBV7-2 to TRBJ1-5; TRBD1 matches 9 bases. With 5 bases clipped from V and 5 bases from J, the junction kept 4 bases outside the gene matches. The CDR3 contains 14 residues. Germline V CDR1 and CDR2: SGHTA, FQGNSA. CDR3 in DNA: TGTGCCAGCAGCGCGGGACAGGGCTATCAGCCCCAGCATTTT. Translating it yields CASSAGQGYQPQHF.

This clonotype came up many times. V gene TRBV7-6 combines with J gene TRBJ2-2, with D possibly being TRBD2 (5 bases). Germline loops: CDR1 SGHVS, CDR2 FNYEAQ. Trimming took off 5 bases at V and 2 bases at J, with 21 bases between the two ends. The CDR3 is 18 residues long. In DNA, the CDR3 is TGTGCCAGCAGCGGGTCGGGGTCGACATTCGATAACACCGGGGAGCTGTTTTTT. This encodes CASSGSGSTFDNTGELFF.

This chain uses TRBV6-2 or TRBV6-3 with TRBJ2-4; D is undetermined. The V and J ends lost 2 bases and 8 bases respectively, with 13 bases between them. This CDR3 comprises 14 residues. CDR1 is MNHEY, CDR2 SVGEGT, per germline. The DNA of the CDR3 is TGTGCCAGCAGTTACACCACCCGCCCGGACATTCAGTACTTC. It codes for CASSYTTRPDIQYF.

This clonotype was picked up many times. This chain joins TRBV4-3 and TRBJ2-6; D is unclear. Germline CDR1 and CDR2: LGHNA and YSLEER. V lost 0 bases to trimming and J lost 0 bases, with 21 bases between them. The CDR3 is made up of 21 amino acids. The CDR3 here is CASSQDFGLNPISSGANVLTF. CDR3 bases: TGCGCCAGCAGCCAAGATTTTGGTCTAAATCCCATCAGCTCTGGGGCCAACGTCCTGACTTTC.

The chain uses TRBV7-3 and TRBJ2-3; TRBD2 aligns across 14 bases. The CDR3 loop spans 16 amino acids. The ends lost 6 bases at V and 9 bases at J; junction bases unmatched: 11. The germline V gene encodes CDR1 SGHTA and CDR2 FQGTGA. The CDR3 nucleotides read TGTGCCAGCAGTCTATCGACTAGCGGGGGGGGCCTGACGCAGTATTTT. This codes for CASSLSTSGGGLTQYF.

Only a few counts were recorded for this clonotype. The chain recombines TRBV7-2 with TRBJ1-2; D possibly corresponds to TRBD1 (5 bases). The CDR3 is made up of 15 amino acids. Between the trimmed V and J ends, which lost 4 bases and 4 bases, there was a span of 16 bases. The V gene's germline CDR1 is SGHTA and CDR2 FQGNSA. CDR3 sequence: CASSYSQGASYGYTF. The CDR3 DNA is TGTGCCAGCAGCTATAGCCAGGGCGCTTCCTATGGCTACACCTTC.

This clonotype was detected only a few times. The chain joins TRBV12-3 or TRBV12-4 to TRBJ2-6; TRBD1 is a possible D gene (6 bases). The CDR3 has 19 residues. Trimming took 2 bases from V and 0 from J, leaving 17 bases between them. The CDR3 sequence is CASSLRVRQVNSGANVLTF. The CDR3 region has the DNA TGTGCCAGCAGTTTAAGGGTCCGACAGGTGAACTCTGGGGCCAACGTCCTGACTTTC.

This clonotype was recorded many times. This chain uses TRBV7-2 with TRBJ2-5, with 9 positions matching TRBD2. Looked up from germline, CDR1 is SGHTA and CDR2 is FQGNSA. V shed 2 bases and J 4 bases; nucleotides not matched to a gene: 11. The CDR3 extends over 17 amino acids. The CDR3 sequence is CASSLHPLRGGRETQYF. The CDR3 coding sequence is TGTGCCAGCAGCTTACACCCTTTGCGGGGGGGCCGAGAGACCCAGTACTTC.

V is TRBV7-4 and J is TRBJ2-1; 9 positions agree with TRBD2. CDR3 length equals 15 residues. The germline CDR1 and CDR2 sequences are SGHVT and SQSDAQ. The J segment lost 8 bases and the V segment lost 2 bases, leaving 7 bases of the junction unmatched. The CDR3 DNA sequence: TGTGCCAGCAGCTTATCAGCGGGGGGCCGGGATGAGCAGTTCTTC. It translates to CASSLSAGGRDEQFF.

This clonotype has only a few counts. The V gene is TRBV10-3, the J gene TRBJ1-1; no clear D. CDR1 ENHRY and CDR2 SYGVKD come from the germline V gene. The V end lost 4 bases, the J end lost 0 bases, and 3 bases lay between the germline ends. The CDR3 runs 12 residues. The CDR3 region is CAISVLNTEAFF. The DNA of the CDR3 is TGTGCCATCAGTGTCTTGAACACTGAAGCTTTCTTT.

This clonotype was recorded many times. This chain links TRBV7-6 with TRBJ2-5; D gene ambiguous. Germline-derived CDR1 and CDR2 are SGHVS and FNYEAQ. The CDR3 loop spans 13 amino acids. The V gene lost 5 bases and the J gene lost 0 bases, with 7 bases spanning the gap. The CDR3 bases are TGTGCCAGCAGCGTTCCTCACCAAGAGACCCAGTACTTC. Its protein is CASSVPHQETQYF.

CDR3: CSARFSVLSRQETQYF. CDR3 DNA: TGCAGTGCTAGATTCTCAGTACTTTCTCGACAAGAGACCCAGTACTTC. The chain employs TRBV20-1 and TRBJ2-5, with D unclear. V lost 2 bases, J lost 2 bases, and 18 bases lay in between. CDR3 size: 16 residues. Per the germline V gene, CDR1 is DFQATT and CDR2 is SNEGSKA (reference sequence).

This clonotype has only a few counts. The chain is built from TRBV12-3 or TRBV12-4 and TRBJ2-1, with D perhaps matching TRBD1 or TRBD2 (7 bases each). The CDR3 length is 14 residues. V shed 8 bases and J shed 4 bases, with 15 bases lying between them. The DNA of the CDR3 is TGTGCCAGCTCAGGGGGGGCTAGGTACAATGAGCAGTTCTTC. It encodes CASSGGARYNEQFF.